The sequence of this TCR beta chain was determined in a study of monozygotic twins with inflammatory bowel disease. Study conclusions and caveats: Patients with IBD had less TCRbeta diversity (inverse Simpson) than their healthy co-twins.

Comments on this clonotype: The antigen remains undetermined.

The CDR3 covers 15 residues. CDR1 and CDR2 from the germline V gene are SGHAT and FQNNGV. Input per TCR library consisted of roughly 4,000 ng of total RNA. Template switching added UMIs carrying a 6-nucleotide sample barcode. TCRdb re-called the 5' RACE reads; every CDR3 protein appears as one record, without DNA. Recorded for this sample: over 110,000 distinct CDR3 sequences. V is TRBV11-2 and J is TRBJ1-1; the TCRdb call, TRBD1, lacks DNA for checking. Source material: blood. This receptor was taken from a human donor with ulcerative colitis or Crohn's disease, or a healthy co-twin of an affected twin (not recorded which). The CDR3 sequence: CASMGVDMANTEAFF.